This T cell receptor beta chain derives from a study of T cell changes during pregnancy in multiple sclerosis. CDR1 and CDR2 from the germline V gene are SEHNR and FQNEAQ (reference sequence). V was clipped by 5 bases and J by 7 bases; unmatched bases: 13. CDR3 length: 15 residues. TCRdb keeps only in-frame clones here, not all; method: immunoSEQ multiplex PCR. The top ten clones hold approximately 1.3% of a sample with 35,000 to 45,000 clones, approximately 92% of them seen once. The sequenced material came from peripheral blood. The receptor was derived from a female donor with multiple sclerosis, enrolled in a pregnancy study. The chain has TRBV7-9 and TRBJ1-2; TRBD1 aligns across 7 bases. DNA of the CDR3: TGTGCCAGCAGCGTCGTACAGGGGTCATTAGCTGGCTACACCTTC. As protein: CASSVVQGSLAGYTF.